This T cell receptor (beta chain) was observed in a study of blood T cell repertoires in COVID-19 (TCRdb year 2020). Concerning the study at large: Samples covering the acute and convalescent phases of COVID-19 were provided by collaborators in the United States, Italy and Spain. The material from the prospective study consisted of cDNA or gDNA derived from T cells, B-cell-depleted T cells, or PBMCs. The dataset comprised deeply sampled blood TCRbeta repertoires from subjects exposed to, actively infected with, or recovered from COVID-19. The repertoires were released in a freely available public database intended as a resource for research on the immune response to SARS-CoV-2. The samples were drawn from two sources: the first 160 participants of the ongoing ImmuneRACE study, and 1,200 or so subjects contributed by 6 global collaborators. Sample metadata almost always included a de-identified subject ID, COVID-19 status, age in years and sex. Where available, HLA class I and class II types were taken from metadata supplied by the sample provider and were not determined by assay-based typing.

The investigation overall reported the following: The amount of clinical and demographic metadata varied by source and participant and was provided uncurated.

Turning to this clone: It has no known antigen specificity. Base qualities are missing; no much larger clone stands one base away.

Collaborating institutions collected whole blood in K2EDTA tubes following their own protocols. For TCRbeta analysis, collaborators shipped samples as frozen whole blood, isolated PBMCs, or DNA extracted from either of those sample types. TCRbeta CDR3 regions were amplified from genomic DNA using the immunoSEQ Assay, a bias-controlled multiplex PCR. For the original study's pipeline: Nucleated cell counts per sample were estimated from amplification of reference gene primers within the assay. To quantify the absolute abundance of each unique TCRbeta CDR3 rearrangement, sequence reads were collapsed and filtered. For each sample, productive Simpson clonality was calculated as the square root of Simpson's diversity index across productive rearrangements. TCRdb stores this immuneACCESS table with in-frame sequences only. Part of the clones is absent; in the studies checked, under half of the shortfall reflects unresolved V genes, and no reason is known for the rest. D and trimming come from the DNA, and the V and J calls and clone size come from that table. A total of 80,000 to 95,000 clones appear in this sample, over 70% of them only once. About 4.2% of the sample is held by the ten biggest clonotypes.

From the cysteine up to the phenylalanine, the CDR3 has a length of 13 residues. Only CDR3 DNA remains: 39 bases, in frame from the first base. From a lookup of the germline V gene (reference sequence), CDR1 and CDR2 are LGHDT and YNNKEL. V is pared back by 4 bases and J by 7 bases, with 13 bases lying between the germline termini. The rearranged segments are TRBV3-1 (or the pseudogene TRBV3-2) and TRBJ1-1; the D gene remains uncertain. The sequence was collected from a woman aged 45-59 years with acute or convalescent COVID-19. Sequencing was performed on peripheral blood. The CDR3 reads as follows: CASSLDPRGEAFF. The nucleotide sequence is given as TGTGCCAGCAGCCTTGACCCACGCGGTGAAGCTTTCTTT.